This is a list of T cell receptor beta chains from one sample in a study of Ad26.COV2.S vaccination and SARS-CoV-2 variants. TCRdb's table, derived via immunoSEQ multiplex PCR, lists solely in-frame clones and lacks some. The sample consists of 410,000 or so clones, over 80% of them appearing once. This specimen consisted of peripheral blood, obtained in a trial of Ad26.COV2.S vaccine versus placebo. The receptors here all came from a person aged 18 to 65 who received the Ad26.COV2.S COVID-19 vaccine or a placebo. The CDR3 runs from the conserved cysteine through the conserved F or W. The order of the fields is D gene, V gene, J gene, clone size, CDR3 DNA, CDR3 protein. The D gene is left open where the match is weak. Size tells how often a clone was seen (once, few, many) or the class of an expanded clone, and some rows leave it out.

d_call: .
v_call: TRBV7-2
j_call: TRBJ1-2
clone_size: .
cdr3_nt: TGTGCCAGCAGCTCCACCACGGCAGGCTATGGCTACACCTTC
cdr3_aa: CASSSTTAGYGYTF

d_call: .
v_call: TRBV5-6
j_call: TRBJ2-3
clone_size: .
cdr3_nt: TGTGCCAGCAGCTCCCCGCCGACAGCGGTTTACACAGATACGCAGTATTTT
cdr3_aa: CASSSPPTAVYTDTQYF

d_call: .
v_call: TRBV30
j_call: TRBJ1-2
clone_size: .
cdr3_nt: TGTGCCTGGAGTAGCGGGGGTGGCTATGGCTACACCTTC
cdr3_aa: CAWSSGGGYGYTF

d_call: TRBD1
v_call: TRBV5-1
j_call: TRBJ2-5
clone_size: .
cdr3_nt: TGCGCCAGCAGCAACGGACAGGGCGGAGAGACCCAGTACTTC
cdr3_aa: CASSNGQGGETQYF

d_call: TRBD1
v_call: TRBV11-2
j_call: TRBJ2-5
clone_size: .
cdr3_nt: TGTGCCAGCAGCCCCGTCACAGGGGGCTTGGAGACCCAGTACTTC
cdr3_aa: CASSPVTGGLETQYF

d_call: TRBD2
v_call: TRBV4-3
j_call: TRBJ2-1
clone_size: .
cdr3_nt: TGCGCCAGCAGCCAAGGGACGGGGGGGCCCAATGAGCAGTTCTTC
cdr3_aa: CASSQGTGGPNEQFF

d_call: .
v_call: TRBV10-3
j_call: TRBJ1-3
clone_size: .
cdr3_nt: TGTGCCATCAGTGAGTCTCCCTGGCAGGTCTCCGACACCATATATTTT
cdr3_aa: CAISESPWQVSDTIYF

d_call: TRBD1
v_call: TRBV6-6
j_call: TRBJ1-1
clone_size: .
cdr3_nt: TGTGCCAGCAGCCGCGGACAGGGTGAAGCTTTCTTT
cdr3_aa: CASSRGQGEAFF

d_call: .
v_call: TRBV19
j_call: TRBJ2-1
clone_size: .
cdr3_nt: TGTGCCAGTAGTATAGCTCCAAGGACTTATACGCGGAACAATGAGCAGTTCTTC
cdr3_aa: CASSIAPRTYTRNNEQFF

d_call: .
v_call: TRBV6-1
j_call: TRBJ1-1
clone_size: .
cdr3_nt: TGTGCCAGCAGTGAAGCGCGGACTGAAGCTTTCTTT
cdr3_aa: CASSEARTEAFF

d_call: .
v_call: TRBV14
j_call: TRBJ1-3
clone_size: .
cdr3_nt: TGTGCCAGCAGCCAAGTGGCAGGAGGAAACACCATATATTTT
cdr3_aa: CASSQVAGGNTIYF

d_call: TRBD2
v_call: TRBV6-6
j_call: TRBJ2-5
clone_size: .
cdr3_nt: TGTGCCAGCAGCCCAGCGGGAGGCGAGACCCAGTACTTC
cdr3_aa: CASSPAGGETQYF

d_call: .
v_call: TRBV6-1
j_call: TRBJ1-1
clone_size: once
cdr3_nt: TGTGCCAGCAGGGAAGACACTGAAGCTTTCTTT
cdr3_aa: CASREDTEAFF

d_call: .
v_call: TRBV7-2
j_call: TRBJ2-3
clone_size: .
cdr3_nt: TGTGCCAGCAACGCCGTTCGGGGCGGCACAGATACGCAGTATTTT
cdr3_aa: CASNAVRGGTDTQYF

d_call: .
v_call: TRBV5-4
j_call: TRBJ1-1
clone_size: .
cdr3_nt: TGTGCCAGCAGCCGAGGGATCGTTCTGGATGAACACACTGAAGCTTTCTTT
cdr3_aa: CASSRGIVLDEHTEAFF

d_call: .
v_call: TRBV6-5
j_call: TRBJ1-6
clone_size: .
cdr3_nt: TGTGCCAGCAGTTACAGGGTCTATTCACCCCTCCACTTT
cdr3_aa: CASSYRVYSPLHF

d_call: .
v_call: TRBV4-3
j_call: TRBJ2-3
clone_size: .
cdr3_nt: TGCGCCAGCAGCCAAGAAGCTGGAAGCACAGATACGCAGTATTTT
cdr3_aa: CASSQEAGSTDTQYF

d_call: .
v_call: TRBV12-3/TRBV12-4
j_call: TRBJ2-3
clone_size: .
cdr3_nt: TGTGCCACCGGGACATTTAGCACAGATACGCAGTATTTT
cdr3_aa: CATGTFSTDTQYF

d_call: TRBD1
v_call: TRBV5-1
j_call: TRBJ2-7
clone_size: .
cdr3_nt: TGCGCCAGCAGCCAGGAGTACAGGGGGCAAGGCTACGAGCAGTACTTC
cdr3_aa: CASSQEYRGQGYEQYF

d_call: TRBD1
v_call: TRBV5-1
j_call: TRBJ2-2
clone_size: .
cdr3_nt: TGCGCCAGCAGCGGAGGGGTCAGGGGGCAGGCCCACGGGGAGCTGTTTTTT
cdr3_aa: CASSGGVRGQAHGELFF

d_call: TRBD1
v_call: TRBV7-9
j_call: TRBJ2-7
clone_size: .
cdr3_nt: TGTGCCAGCAGTCCCGGACAGGGGGCCTACGAGCAGTACTTC
cdr3_aa: CASSPGQGAYEQYF

d_call: TRBD1
v_call: TRBV7-9
j_call: TRBJ2-7
clone_size: .
cdr3_nt: TGTGCCAGCAGCTTAGATAGGACAGGGAGCTCCTACGAGCAGTACTTC
cdr3_aa: CASSLDRTGSSYEQYF

d_call: .
v_call: TRBV18
j_call: TRBJ2-2
clone_size: .
cdr3_nt: TGTGCCAGCTCACCACCAGGAGGGCTAAACACCGGGGAGCTGTTTTTT
cdr3_aa: CASSPPGGLNTGELFF

d_call: .
v_call: TRBV5-1
j_call: TRBJ1-1
clone_size: .
cdr3_nt: TGCGCCAGCAGCCTGTCTTCGAACACTGAAGCTTTCTTT
cdr3_aa: CASSLSSNTEAFF

d_call: .
v_call: TRBV9
j_call: TRBJ2-5
clone_size: once
cdr3_nt: TGTGCCAGCAGTTTGGGGGCCGAGGAGACCCAGTACTTC
cdr3_aa: CASSLGAEETQYF

d_call: .
v_call: TRBV10-3
j_call: TRBJ1-5
clone_size: few
cdr3_nt: TGTGCCATCAGTGAGGGTGTGAATAGCAATCAGCCCCAGCATTTT
cdr3_aa: CAISEGVNSNQPQHF

d_call: .
v_call: TRBV6-2/TRBV6-3
j_call: TRBJ1-1
clone_size: .
cdr3_nt: TGTGCCAGCAGTTACTCAGATGGGGCATCTGAAGCTTTCTTT
cdr3_aa: CASSYSDGASEAFF

d_call: TRBD1
v_call: TRBV28
j_call: TRBJ2-5
clone_size: .
cdr3_nt: TGTGCCAGCAGTTCAGGGACAGGGTTCGGCCAAGAGACCCAGTACTTC
cdr3_aa: CASSSGTGFGQETQYF

d_call: .
v_call: TRBV7-6
j_call: TRBJ1-4
clone_size: .
cdr3_nt: TGTGCCAGCAACCTAGGGGCGGGGGGGAAACTGTTTTTT
cdr3_aa: CASNLGAGGKLFF

d_call: .
v_call: TRBV9
j_call: TRBJ1-5
clone_size: .
cdr3_nt: TGTGCCAGCAGCGTATCAGGTGTGCAGGGCCAGCCCCAGCATTTT
cdr3_aa: CASSVSGVQGQPQHF

d_call: .
v_call: TRBV6-2/TRBV6-3
j_call: TRBJ1-5
clone_size: .
cdr3_nt: TGTGCCAGCAGTTCGAACGGATTCAATCAGCCCCAGCATTTT
cdr3_aa: CASSSNGFNQPQHF

d_call: TRBD1
v_call: TRBV5-6
j_call: TRBJ2-3
clone_size: .
cdr3_nt: TGTGCCAGCAGCTTTTTATTTTTTTCGGGACAGTTAAGCACAGATACGCAGTATTTT
cdr3_aa: CASSFLFFSGQLSTDTQYF

d_call: .
v_call: TRBV4-3
j_call: TRBJ1-1
clone_size: .
cdr3_nt: TGCGCCAGCAGCCAAGATTGGAGTCAGGGGCTGATGAACACTGAAGCTTTCTTT
cdr3_aa: CASSQDWSQGLMNTEAFF

d_call: .
v_call: TRBV7-2
j_call: TRBJ2-7
clone_size: .
cdr3_nt: TGTGCCAGCAGCTTAAAGTTCGGGCAGGGGTCCTACGAGCAGTACTTC
cdr3_aa: CASSLKFGQGSYEQYF

d_call: .
v_call: TRBV6-5
j_call: TRBJ1-5
clone_size: .
cdr3_nt: TGTGCCAGCAGTTATCGGGACCTTAGCAATCAGCCCCAGCATTTT
cdr3_aa: CASSYRDLSNQPQHF

d_call: TRBD1
v_call: TRBV4-3
j_call: TRBJ1-6
clone_size: .
cdr3_nt: TGCGCCAGCTCAGACAGGGTAACCAATTCACCCCTCCACTTT
cdr3_aa: CASSDRVTNSPLHF

d_call: TRBD1
v_call: TRBV9
j_call: TRBJ1-2
clone_size: .
cdr3_nt: TGTGCCAGCAGCAGACTTGGGACAGCTACTAACTATGGCTACACCTTC
cdr3_aa: CASSRLGTATNYGYTF

d_call: TRBD1
v_call: TRBV6-2/TRBV6-3
j_call: TRBJ1-1
clone_size: .
cdr3_nt: TGTGCCAGCAGCGACCAAGGGACAGGGAACACTGAAGCTTTCTTT
cdr3_aa: CASSDQGTGNTEAFF

d_call: TRBD1
v_call: TRBV27
j_call: TRBJ2-7
clone_size: .
cdr3_nt: TGTGCCAGCAGTTTCAGGGGGCTGGAGCAGTACTTC
cdr3_aa: CASSFRGLEQYF

d_call: .
v_call: TRBV7-2
j_call: TRBJ2-1
clone_size: .
cdr3_nt: TGTGCCAGCAGCTTAAGCTCGAGTTCCTACAATGAGCAGTTCTTC
cdr3_aa: CASSLSSSSYNEQFF

d_call: .
v_call: TRBV27
j_call: TRBJ2-2
clone_size: once
cdr3_nt: TGTGCCAGCAGGGCGGACATCTCGAACACCGGGGAGCTGTTTTTT
cdr3_aa: CASRADISNTGELFF

d_call: .
v_call: TRBV15
j_call: TRBJ2-1
clone_size: .
cdr3_nt: TGTGCCACCAGCAGAATCAATGAGCAGTTCTTC
cdr3_aa: CATSRINEQFF

d_call: TRBD2
v_call: TRBV3-1/TRBV3-2
j_call: TRBJ2-3
clone_size: .
cdr3_nt: TGTGCCAGCAGCCACCCAGCGGGGCCCACAGATACGCAGTATTTT
cdr3_aa: CASSHPAGPTDTQYF

d_call: .
v_call: TRBV6-5
j_call: TRBJ2-7
clone_size: few
cdr3_nt: TGTGCCAGCAGCCGGGACGTCAGAACCTACGAGCAGTACTTC
cdr3_aa: CASSRDVRTYEQYF

d_call: .
v_call: TRBV6-5
j_call: TRBJ2-5
clone_size: .
cdr3_nt: TGTGCCAGCCGGCGTTGGGGGAAAGAGACCCAGTACTTC
cdr3_aa: CASRRWGKETQYF